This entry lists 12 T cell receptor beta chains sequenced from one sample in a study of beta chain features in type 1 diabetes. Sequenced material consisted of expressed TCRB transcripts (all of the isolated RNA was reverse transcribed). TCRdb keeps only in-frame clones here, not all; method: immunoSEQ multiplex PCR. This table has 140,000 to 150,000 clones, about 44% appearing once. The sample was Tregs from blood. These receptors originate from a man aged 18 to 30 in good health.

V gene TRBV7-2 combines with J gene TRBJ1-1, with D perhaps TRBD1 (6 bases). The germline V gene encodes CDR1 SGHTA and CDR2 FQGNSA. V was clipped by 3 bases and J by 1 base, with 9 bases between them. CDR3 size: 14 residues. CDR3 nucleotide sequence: TGTGCCAGCAGCTTGGGACAACAGAACACTGAAGCTTTCTTT. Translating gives CASSLGQQNTEAFF.

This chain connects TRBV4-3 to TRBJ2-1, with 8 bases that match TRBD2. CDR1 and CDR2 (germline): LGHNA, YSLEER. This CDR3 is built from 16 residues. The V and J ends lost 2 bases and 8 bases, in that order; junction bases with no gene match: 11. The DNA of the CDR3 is TGCGCCAGCAGCCAACCGGGACCAGCGGGAGAGTATGAGCAGTTCTTC. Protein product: CASSQPGPAGEYEQFF.

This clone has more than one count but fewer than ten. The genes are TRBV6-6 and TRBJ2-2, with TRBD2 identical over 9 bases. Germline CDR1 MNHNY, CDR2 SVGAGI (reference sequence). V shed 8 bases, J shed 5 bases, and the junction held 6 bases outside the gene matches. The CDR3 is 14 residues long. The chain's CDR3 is CASVWAGGTGELFF. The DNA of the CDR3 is TGTGCCAGCGTGTGGGCGGGAGGGACCGGGGAGCTGTTTTTT.

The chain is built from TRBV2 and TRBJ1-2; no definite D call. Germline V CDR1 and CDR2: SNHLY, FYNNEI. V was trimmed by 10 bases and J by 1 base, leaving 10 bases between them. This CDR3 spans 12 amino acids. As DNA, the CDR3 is TGTGCCATCTCCCAGGTTAACTATGGCTACACCTTC. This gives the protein CAISQVNYGYTF.

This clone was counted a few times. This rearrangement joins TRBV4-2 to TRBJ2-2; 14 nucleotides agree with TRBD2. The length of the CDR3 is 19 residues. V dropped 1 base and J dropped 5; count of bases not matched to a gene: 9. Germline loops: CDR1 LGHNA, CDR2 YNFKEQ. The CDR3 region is CASSQVSGLAGGGTGELFF. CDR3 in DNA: TGTGCCAGCAGCCAAGTATCCGGACTAGCGGGAGGCGGGACCGGGGAGCTGTTTTTT.

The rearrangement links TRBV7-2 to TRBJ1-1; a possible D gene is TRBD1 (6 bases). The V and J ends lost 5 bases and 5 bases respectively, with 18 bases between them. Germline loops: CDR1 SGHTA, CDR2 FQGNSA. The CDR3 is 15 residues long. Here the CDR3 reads CASSPSQGAGTEAFF. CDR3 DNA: TGTGCCAGCAGCCCGTCACAGGGCGCTGGAACTGAAGCTTTCTTT.

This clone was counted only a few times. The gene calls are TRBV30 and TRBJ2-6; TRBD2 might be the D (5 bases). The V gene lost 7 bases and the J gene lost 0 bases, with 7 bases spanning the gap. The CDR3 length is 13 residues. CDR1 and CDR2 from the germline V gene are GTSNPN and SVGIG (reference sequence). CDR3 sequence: CASRGSGANVLTF. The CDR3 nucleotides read TGTGCCTCACGGGGCTCTGGGGCCAACGTCCTGACTTTC.

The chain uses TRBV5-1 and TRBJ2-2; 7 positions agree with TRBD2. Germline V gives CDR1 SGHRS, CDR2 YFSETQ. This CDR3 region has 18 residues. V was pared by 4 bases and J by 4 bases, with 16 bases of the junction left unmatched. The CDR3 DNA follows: TGCGCCAGCAGCCGCACTATTGGTAGTAGCGGGTTCACCGGGGAGCTGTTTTTT. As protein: CASSRTIGSSGFTGELFF.

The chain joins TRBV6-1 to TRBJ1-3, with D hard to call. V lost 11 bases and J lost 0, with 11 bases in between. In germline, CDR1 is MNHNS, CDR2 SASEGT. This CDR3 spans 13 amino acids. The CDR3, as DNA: TGTGCCTCAAGGGAGAGCTCTGGAAACACCATATATTTT. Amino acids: CASRESSGNTIYF.

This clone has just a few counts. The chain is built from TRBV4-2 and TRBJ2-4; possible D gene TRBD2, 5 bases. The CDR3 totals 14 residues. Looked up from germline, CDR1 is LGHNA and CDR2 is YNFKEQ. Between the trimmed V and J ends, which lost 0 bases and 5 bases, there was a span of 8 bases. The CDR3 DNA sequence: TGTGCCAGCAGCCAAGACGGACTTGAAAACATTCAGTACTTC. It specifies CASSQDGLENIQYF.

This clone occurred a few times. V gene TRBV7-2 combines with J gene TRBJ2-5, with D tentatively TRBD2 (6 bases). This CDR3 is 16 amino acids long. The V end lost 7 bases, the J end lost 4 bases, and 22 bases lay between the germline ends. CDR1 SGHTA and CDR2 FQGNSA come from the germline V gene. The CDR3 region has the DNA TGTGCCAGCAACGTGCTCGGGACTCCGACCCCAGAGACCCAGTACTTC. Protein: CASNVLGTPTPETQYF.

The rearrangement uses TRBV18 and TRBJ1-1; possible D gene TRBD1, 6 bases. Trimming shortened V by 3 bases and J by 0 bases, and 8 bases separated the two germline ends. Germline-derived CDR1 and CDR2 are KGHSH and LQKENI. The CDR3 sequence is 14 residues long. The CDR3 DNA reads TGTGCCAGCTCACCGGACAGATTGAACACTGAAGCTTTCTTT. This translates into CASSPDRLNTEAFF.